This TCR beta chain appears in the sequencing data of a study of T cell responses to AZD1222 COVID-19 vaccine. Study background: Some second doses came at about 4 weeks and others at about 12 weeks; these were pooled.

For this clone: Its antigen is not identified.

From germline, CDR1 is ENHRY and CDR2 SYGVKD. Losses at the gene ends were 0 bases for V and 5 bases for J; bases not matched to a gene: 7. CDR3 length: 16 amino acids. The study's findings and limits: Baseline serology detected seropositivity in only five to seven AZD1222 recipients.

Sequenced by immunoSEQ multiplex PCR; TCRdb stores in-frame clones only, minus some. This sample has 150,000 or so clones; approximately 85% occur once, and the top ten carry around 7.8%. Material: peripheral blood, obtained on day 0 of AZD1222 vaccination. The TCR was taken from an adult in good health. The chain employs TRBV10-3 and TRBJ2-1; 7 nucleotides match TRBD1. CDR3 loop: CAISESTWDSDNEQFF. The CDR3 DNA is TGTGCCATCAGTGAGTCGACTTGGGACAGTGACAATGAGCAGTTCTTC.